This TCR beta chain stems from a study of blood T cell repertoires in COVID-19. Study context: Acute-phase and convalescent COVID-19 samples originated in the United States, Italy and Spain.

Recruitment covered some 25 US areas and drew participants whose ages spanned roughly 18 to 89 years. Clinical history as reported by participants underpinned cohort assignment. Per the original data handling: Cell counts per sample came from amplifying reference gene primers. Clones were read by immunoSEQ multiplex PCR, and TCRdb kept only the in-frame ones, dropping some. The V and J calls and clone size come from that table; D and trimming were worked out from the DNA. The sample has more than 200,000 clones; roughly 90% are singletons. V dropped 7 bases and J dropped 12; count of bases not matched to a gene: 14. This CDR3 is built from 13 residues. Germline assignment: CDR1 MDHEN and CDR2 SYDVKM.

This clonotype was obtained from a woman aged 25 to 39 with acute COVID-19. The J gene is TRBJ1-1, the V gene TRBV28; TRBD1 agrees at 7 bases. The specimen sequenced was PBMCs or T cells enriched from blood (not recorded which). The CDR3 is CASTLGGGARTFF. The CDR3 DNA follows: TGTGCCAGCACCCTTGGAGGGGGCGCGCGAACTTTCTTT.